The subject of this entry is one T cell receptor beta chain. As yet, its antigen is unknown. The data were taken from a study of T cells in Graves' hyperthyroidism and ophthalmopathy. From RNA transcripts, TCR beta CDR3 regions were amplified. HTBI primers were the set used in a first-round RT-PCR of the TCR CDR3. Using its own MiXCR run on the multiplex PCR reads, TCRdb lists one record per CDR3 protein. The sample includes around 540,000 distinct CDR3 sequences, 15% to 20% of them seen just once. Lactation, pregnancy, other autoimmune disease or uncontrolled infection led to exclusion of patients. It was less than 13 ml of fresh peripheral blood that supplied the PBMCs. Trimming took 2 bases from V and 3 from J, leaving 13 bases between them. The germline V gene has CDR1 SGHDN and CDR2 FVKESK. This CDR3 comprises 15 residues. Study results and limitations: Most expanded thyroid clonotypes above 0.001 also appeared in blood.

The chain recombines TRBV14 with TRBJ1-1; possibly TRBD1 for D (6 bases). Input material: blood. This sequence was found in a young woman with Graves' ophthalmopathy. CDR3 bases: TGTGCCAGCAGCCAATTGGGGGCTAGGGACACTGAAGCTTTCTTT. The encoded protein is CASSQLGARDTEAFF.